These 24 T cell receptor beta chains came from one sample sequenced in a study of response to subunit inactivated influenza vaccine. In TCRdb, the RT-PCR reads were re-called with MiXCR into one record per CDR3 protein. Of about 700,000 distinct CDR3 sequences in the sample, 15% to 18% are singletons; the top ten hold roughly 10%. The material sequenced was PBMCs from blood, taken roughly 13 days after vaccination. These receptors originate from a man aged 45-65 years who received an inactivated influenza vaccine.

This clonotype was seen many times. This chain connects TRBV7-9 to TRBJ1-1, with 10 bases identical to TRBD1. Unmatched junction bases numbered 6, after V lost 3 bases and J lost 5 bases. The CDR3 is made up of 15 amino acids. Germline V CDR1 and CDR2: SEHNR, FQNEAQ (reference sequence). The CDR3: CASSLDRDRGTEAFF. The CDR3 DNA reads TGTGCCAGCAGCTTGGACAGGGACAGGGGTACTGAAGCTTTCTTT.

The gene calls are TRBV29-1 and TRBJ2-1; 8 bases map to TRBD2. This CDR3 comprises 13 residues. The germline V gene encodes CDR1 SQVTM and CDR2 ANQGSEA. The V and J ends lost 6 bases and 3 bases, in that order; junction bases with no gene match: 4. Written as DNA, the CDR3 is TGCAGCGTCCGGACTAGCAGCTACAATGAGCAGTTCTTC. Protein: CSVRTSSYNEQFF.

This sequence joins TRBV15 and TRBJ2-5; D may be TRBD1 (5 bases). V was pared by 5 bases and J by 6 bases, with 10 bases between. Looked up from germline, CDR1 is LNHNV and CDR2 is YYDKDF (reference sequence). The CDR3 extends over 12 amino acids. The chain's CDR3 is CATSPGWKTQYF. DNA for the CDR3: TGTGCCACCAGCCCAGGGTGGAAGACCCAGTACTTC.

V and J are TRBV20-1 and TRBJ2-7; D is perhaps TRBD2 (6 bases). This CDR3 region has 13 residues. Germline V gene data show CDR1 as DFQATT and CDR2 as SNEGSKA (reference sequence). The V end was cut by 6 bases, the J end by 6 bases, with 18 bases between. The CDR3 protein is CSAVPPGRSEQYF. The CDR3 DNA reads TGCAGTGCCGTGCCCCCAGGGAGGAGCGAGCAGTACTTC.

This clonotype appeared many times. J is TRBJ1-3 and V is TRBV3-1, with a tentative D call TRBD1 (5 bases). The CDR3 consists of 14 residues. Trimming pared 4 bases from V and 4 bases from J, leaving 11 bases between. In germline, CDR1 is LGHDT, CDR2 YNNKEL (reference sequence). The CDR3 loop reads CASSRDFPGNTIYF. The CDR3 nucleotides read TGTGCCAGCAGCCGGGACTTTCCGGGAAACACCATATATTTT.

In this sample, this clonotype turned up many times. The chain couples TRBV5-1 to TRBJ2-3, with a possible D match to TRBD2 (6 bases). The ends were cut back, 7 bases at V and 0 bases at J, with 12 bases in the middle. Germline assignment: CDR1 SGHRS and CDR2 YFSETQ. The CDR3 sequence is 14 residues long. The CDR3 region is CASSSGDSTDTQYF. In DNA form, the CDR3 reads TGCGCCAGCTCCTCGGGGGATAGCACAGATACGCAGTATTTT.

This clonotype was counted a few times. The J gene is TRBJ2-5, the V gene TRBV6-6, with D uncertain. Germline CDR1 and CDR2: MNHNY and SVGAGI (reference sequence). The CDR3 totals 10 residues. V lost 10 bases and J lost 1, with 4 bases in between. CDR3 region: CATGQETQYF. For the CDR3, the DNA is TGTGCCACGGGCCAAGAGACCCAGTACTTC.

This clonotype was counted between two and nine times. The rearrangement uses TRBV15 and TRBJ2-1; D not certain. This CDR3 has 13 amino acids. The germline gives CDR1 LNHNV, CDR2 YYDKDF (reference sequence). V was clipped by 6 bases and J by 5 bases, with 11 bases between them. CDR3 DNA: TGTGCCACCAGGGCTGACACGCACAATGAGCAGTTCTTC. Translated: CATRADTHNEQFF. Using reference TRBV15 and TRBJ2-1 for the parts outside the CDR3, the full variable domain is DAMVIQNPRYQVTQFGKPVTLSCSQTLNHNVMYWYQQKSSQAPKLLFHYYDKDFNNEADTPDNFQSRRPNTSFCFLDIRSPGLGDTAMYLCATRADTHNEQFFGPGTRLTVL.

This sequence joins TRBV10-3 and TRBJ1-5, with 8 bases lining up with TRBD1. V gave up 3 bases and J gave up 6 bases; unmatched junction bases: 4. This CDR3 region has 14 residues. The V gene's germline CDR1 is ENHRY and CDR2 SYGVKD. In nucleotides, the CDR3 is TGTGCCATCAGTGACAGGGGGCAAGCTCAGCCCCAGCATTTT. Amino acid sequence: CAISDRGQAQPQHF.

CDR3 protein: CASSPGLVAETQYF. DNA for the CDR3: TGTGCCAGCAGCCCAGGACTAGTGGCTGAGACCCAGTACTTC. The chain uses TRBV12-3 or TRBV12-4 and TRBJ2-5; 7 bases line up with TRBD2. Germline trimming cut 6 bases from V and 5 bases from J; bases unmatched to any gene: 9. The CDR3 has 14 residues.

In this sample, this clonotype turned up a few times. The chain employs TRBV20-1 and TRBJ2-1; D unresolved. CDR1 and CDR2 from the germline V gene are DFQATT and SNEGSKA (reference sequence). This CDR3 contains 10 residues. Trimming cost V 3 bases and J 7 bases, with 4 bases left between them. CDR3 sequence (DNA): TGCAGTGCTAGGTCGAATGAGCAGTTCTTC. Protein: CSARSNEQFF.

This clonotype was observed a few times. The rearrangement links TRBV7-9 to TRBJ2-7; 7 positions agree with TRBD1. Per the germline V gene, CDR1 is SEHNR and CDR2 is FQNEAQ (reference sequence). Germline trimming cut 5 bases from V and 5 bases from J; bases unmatched to any gene: 12. CDR3 length equals 15 residues. CDR3 nucleotide sequence: TGTGCCAGCAGCAACACCCGGGACAGTCCACACGAGCAGTACTTC. Protein: CASSNTRDSPHEQYF.

The V and J genes are TRBV7-9 and TRBJ2-1; 8 positions match TRBD1. The J segment lost 4 bases and the V segment lost 5 bases, leaving 7 bases of the junction unmatched. The CDR3 loop spans 15 amino acids. CDR1 is SEHNR and CDR2 is FQNEAQ in the germline V gene (reference sequence). The CDR3 here is CASSRDRSNYNEQFF. In nucleotides, the CDR3 is TGTGCCAGCAGCCGGGACAGGAGTAATTACAATGAGCAGTTCTTC.

The rearrangement joins TRBV3-1 to TRBJ2-6; weak D call: TRBD1 (5 bases). The CDR3 length is 17 residues. V lost 0 bases, J lost 1 base, and 10 bases lay in between. Germline V gene lookup returns CDR1 LGHDT and CDR2 YNNKEL (reference sequence). For the CDR3, the DNA is TGTGCCAGCAGCCAAGAATCAAAGGGGTCTGGGGCCAACGTCCTGACTTTC. This encodes CASSQESKGSGANVLTF.

J is TRBJ2-7 and V is TRBV28; no reliable D call. The CDR3 spans 14 residues. V lost 3 bases, J lost 5 bases, and 14 bases lay in between. CDR1 MDHEN and CDR2 SYDVKM come from the germline V gene. CDR3 coding DNA: TGTGCCAGCAGTTTGCGTCAGACGTCCCACGAGCAGTACTTC. Translation gives CASSLRQTSHEQYF.

This clonotype was observed a few times. The chain employs TRBV10-3 and TRBJ2-5; possible D gene TRBD1, 6 bases. V lost 6 bases, J lost 2 bases, and 13 bases lay in between. The germline gives CDR1 ENHRY, CDR2 SYGVKD. The CDR3 has 14 residues. For the CDR3, the DNA is TGTGCCATCAGGGGGGTAGGACAGCAAGAGACCCAGTACTTC. It encodes CAIRGVGQQETQYF.

Ten or more counts support this clonotype. The V gene is TRBV7-2, the J gene TRBJ2-3, with TRBD2 matching 8 bases. The junction had 12 bases not matched to a gene; V was cut back by 5 bases and J by 2 bases. Germline assignment: CDR1 SGHTA and CDR2 FQGNSA. CDR3 length: 17 amino acids. In DNA form, the CDR3 reads TGTGCCAGCAGCAACAGGAGGGCGGGGGGCGTCACAGATACGCAGTATTTT. Its protein product is CASSNRRAGGVTDTQYF.

The CDR3 coding sequence is TGCAGTGCGGAGGGCGGAGGTACGCAGTATTTT. It yields the protein CSAEGGGTQYF. The chain joins TRBV20-1 to TRBJ2-3, with a weak D call TRBD2 (6 bases). In germline, CDR1 is DFQATT, CDR2 SNEGSKA (reference sequence). V was shortened by 6 bases and J by 8 bases, with 12 bases between the two germline ends. CDR3 size: 11 residues.

This clonotype came up a few times. The chain carries TRBV14 and TRBJ2-7; 9 bases agree with TRBD2. There are 15 residues in the CDR3. CDR1 is SGHDN, CDR2 FVKESK, per germline. Germline trimming cut 3 bases from V and 3 bases from J; bases unmatched to any gene: 6. CDR3 nucleotides: TGTGCCAGCAGCCAGGGTAGCGGGAGATTCTACGAGCAGTACTTC. It codes for CASSQGSGRFYEQYF.

CDR3 in DNA: TGTGCCAGCAGCTTGAGGAGCGAAGGTGGCTACACCTTC. Its translation is CASSLRSEGGYTF. This chain links TRBV7-2 with TRBJ1-2; D gene ambiguous. CDR1 and CDR2 from the germline V gene are SGHTA and FQGNSA. The CDR3 has 13 residues. V was shortened by 3 bases and J by 7 bases, with 12 bases between the two germline ends.

This clonotype appeared many times. The rearrangement uses TRBV5-1 and TRBJ2-3, with D perhaps matching TRBD2 (6 bases). From germline, CDR1 is SGHRS and CDR2 YFSETQ. V shed 5 bases and J shed 2 bases, with 18 bases lying between them. CDR3 length: 16 residues. The CDR3 sequence is CASRPGVGRDTDTQYF. CDR3 DNA sequence: TGCGCCAGCAGACCCGGAGTTGGGCGGGACACAGATACGCAGTATTTT.

This rearrangement joins TRBV20-1 to TRBJ1-3; D remains unclear. CDR3 length: 14 amino acids. V gave up 5 bases and J gave up 1 base, with 12 bases separating them. Looked up from germline, CDR1 is DFQATT and CDR2 is SNEGSKA (reference sequence). The chain's CDR3 is CSAPQAGSGNTIYF. The CDR3 coding sequence is TGCAGTGCTCCCCAGGCTGGGTCTGGAAACACCATATATTTT.

This clonotype was counted a few times. The V and J genes are TRBV5-1 and TRBJ2-7, with D possibly matching TRBD2 (5 bases). The germline CDR1 and CDR2 sequences are SGHRS and YFSETQ. Trimming pared 4 bases from V and 9 bases from J, leaving 11 bases between. The CDR3 length is 11 residues. The DNA for the CDR3 is TGCGCCAGCAGCGCCGGGGTCGGGCAGTACTTC. This translates into CASSAGVGQYF.

A few counts support this clonotype. The chain uses TRBV5-1 and TRBJ2-1, with TRBD1 identical over 10 bases. The V segment lost 8 bases and the J segment 3 bases; nucleotides outside the gene matches: 17. Per the germline V gene, CDR1 is SGHRS and CDR2 is YFSETQ. The CDR3 length is 18 residues. The CDR3 loop is CARKDRDRGPQIYNEQFF. The CDR3 region has the DNA TGCGCCAGAAAAGACCGGGACAGGGGCCCTCAGATCTACAATGAGCAGTTCTTC. Looking up the rest from reference TRBV5-1 and TRBJ2-1 gives the full variable domain: KAGVTQTPRYLIKTRGQQVTLSCSPISGHRSVSWYQQTPGQGLQFLFEYFSETQRNKGNFPGRFSGRQFSNSRSEMNVSTLELGDSALYLCARKDRDRGPQIYNEQFFGPGTRLTVL.